The 10 T cell receptor beta chains presented below share a single source sample, sequenced in a study of shared clonotypes between healthy human individuals. Using immunoSEQ multiplex PCR, the repertoire was profiled, and TCRdb retains in-frame clones only, with some absent. The table records approximately 2,300,000 clones, roughly 92% of them present only once. Sequenced: naive CD4+ T cells from PBMCs. Subset noted: CD45RA+ positively selected. Receptors originate from a man aged 18 to 29 in good health. Some clones in this sample may be carry-over from other donors' samples.

The chain's CDR3 is CASSTGLGLTYGYTF. The CDR3, as DNA: TGCGCCAGCAGCACGGGACTCGGGCTAACATATGGCTACACCTTC. The chain recombines TRBV5-1 with TRBJ1-2, with a tentative D call TRBD1 (5 bases). Looked up from germline, CDR1 is SGHRS and CDR2 is YFSETQ. CDR3 length: 15 amino acids. Between the trimmed V and J ends, which lost 4 bases and 5 bases, there was a span of 18 bases.

The gene calls are TRBV5-1 and TRBJ2-3; weak D call: TRBD1 (6 bases). The germline V gene encodes CDR1 SGHRS and CDR2 YFSETQ. The germline V and J ends were trimmed by 4 bases and 2 bases, with 14 bases remaining between them. The CDR3 sequence is 15 residues long. Here the CDR3 reads CASSPTGPATDTQYF. The DNA for the CDR3 is TGCGCCAGCAGCCCTACAGGGCCCGCCACAGATACGCAGTATTTT.

The V and J genes are TRBV6-1 and TRBJ1-5; D gene unclear. The CDR3 spans 12 residues. Germline CDR1 is MNHNS and CDR2 is SASEGT. Trimming removed 6 bases at V and 3 bases at J, with 6 bases between. The CDR3 nucleotides are TGTGCCAGCAGCTGGATCAATCAGCCCCAGCATTTT. The encoded protein is CASSWINQPQHF.

The chain combines TRBV4-1 with TRBJ1-4; TRBD1 agrees at 7 bases. Germline V lookup: CDR1 MGHRA, CDR2 YSYEKL. The CDR3 consists of 14 residues. V lost 5 bases to trimming and J lost 7 bases; unmatched junction nucleotides: 7. CDR3 residues: CASSISGGSEKLFF. For the CDR3, the DNA is TGCGCCAGCAGCATATCAGGGGGGAGTGAAAAACTGTTTTTT.

The chain is built from TRBV9 and TRBJ2-3; 9 bases match TRBD2. Germline CDR1 SGDLS, CDR2 YYNGEE. The CDR3 totals 19 residues. The V segment lost 3 bases and the J segment 1 base; nucleotides outside the gene matches: 15. The CDR3 loop is CASSAPSGRPSTGTDTQYF. CDR3 sequence (DNA): TGTGCCAGCAGCGCTCCGAGCGGGAGGCCTTCCACAGGCACAGATACGCAGTATTTT.

With regard to this clone: This specimen includes other DNA sequences encoding the same CDR3. This chain uses TRBV30 with TRBJ1-2; the D gene is possibly TRBD1 (5 bases). Deletions cut 3 bases from V and 0 bases from J, with 11 bases between. CDR3 size: 14 residues. Germline-derived CDR1 and CDR2 are GTSNPN and SVGIG (reference sequence). The DNA for the CDR3 is TGTGCCTGGAGCGTCGGGGGGGCTAACTATGGCTACACCTTC. Its protein is CAWSVGGANYGYTF. Combining the CDR3 with reference TRBV30 and TRBJ1-2 gives the whole variable domain SQTIHQWPATLVQPVGSPLSLECTVEGTSNPNLYWYRQAAGRGLQLLFYSVGIGQISSEVPQNLSASRPQDRQFILSSKKLLLSDSGFYLCAWSVGGANYGYTFGSGTRLTVV.

The V gene is TRBV27, the J gene TRBJ2-7; 8 bases are a match to TRBD2. From germline, CDR1 is MNHEY and CDR2 SMNVEV (reference sequence). This CDR3 contains 17 residues. J gave up 1 base and V 5 bases, and 13 bases lay outside the gene matches. CDR3 region: CASSRQYKTSVSYEQYF. CDR3 DNA sequence: TGTGCCAGCAGTCGCCAATACAAGACTAGCGTGTCCTACGAGCAGTACTTC.

As concerns this clone: This same CDR3 is encoded by further DNA sequences in the sample. The J gene is TRBJ2-7, the V gene TRBV29-1; D ambiguous. The germline V gene encodes CDR1 SQVTM and CDR2 ANQGSEA. The CDR3 is 11 amino acids. Trimming took 0 bases from V and 7 from J, leaving 7 bases between them. CDR3: CSVEDPGEQYF. CDR3 in DNA: TGCAGCGTTGAAGATCCCGGAGAGCAGTACTTC.

This chain uses TRBV11-1 with TRBJ2-1; TRBD2 matches 9 bases. The V and J ends lost 3 bases and 7 bases, in that order; junction bases with no gene match: 4. The CDR3 loop spans 14 amino acids. Germline-derived CDR1 and CDR2 are SGHAT and FQDESV (reference sequence). The CDR3 loop is CASSFPGLANEQFF. In nucleotides, the CDR3 is TGTGCCAGCAGCTTTCCAGGACTAGCGAATGAGCAGTTCTTC.

A note on this clone: Other DNA sequences in the same sample also yield this CDR3. V and J are TRBV7-9 and TRBJ1-4; perhaps TRBD1 as D (5 bases). The CDR3 is 14 amino acids. CDR1 and CDR2 from the germline V gene are SEHNR and FQNEAQ (reference sequence). V shed 2 bases and J shed 2 bases, with 6 bases lying between them. The CDR3 sequence: CASSLRGTNEKLFF. CDR3 bases: TGTGCCAGCAGCTTAAGGGGTACTAATGAAAAACTGTTTTTT.